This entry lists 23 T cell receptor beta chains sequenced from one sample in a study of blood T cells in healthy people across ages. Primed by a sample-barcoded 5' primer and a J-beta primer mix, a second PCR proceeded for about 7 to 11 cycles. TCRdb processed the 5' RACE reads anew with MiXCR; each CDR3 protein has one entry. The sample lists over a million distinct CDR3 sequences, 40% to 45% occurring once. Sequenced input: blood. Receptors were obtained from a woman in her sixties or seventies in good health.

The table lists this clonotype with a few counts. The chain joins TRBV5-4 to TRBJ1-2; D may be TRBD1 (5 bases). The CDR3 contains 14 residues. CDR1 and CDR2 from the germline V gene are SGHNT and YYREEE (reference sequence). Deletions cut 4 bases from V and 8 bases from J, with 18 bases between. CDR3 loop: CASSPTHTGSGYTF. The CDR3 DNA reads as TGTGCCAGCAGCCCGACCCACACAGGCTCAGGCTACACCTTC. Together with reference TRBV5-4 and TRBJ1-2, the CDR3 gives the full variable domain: ETGVTQSPTHLIKTRGQQVTLRCSSQSGHNTVSWYQQALGQGPQFIFQYYREEENGRGNFPPRFSGLQFPNYSSELNVNALELDDSALYLCASSPTHTGSGYTFGSGTRLTVV.

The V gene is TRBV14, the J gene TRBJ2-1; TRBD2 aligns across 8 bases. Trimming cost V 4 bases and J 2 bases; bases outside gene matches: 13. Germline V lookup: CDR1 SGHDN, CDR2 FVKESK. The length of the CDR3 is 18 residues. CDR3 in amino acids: CASSPRRFGLATYNEQFF. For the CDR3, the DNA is TGTGCCAGCAGCCCCCGCAGGTTTGGACTAGCCACCTACAATGAGCAGTTCTTC.

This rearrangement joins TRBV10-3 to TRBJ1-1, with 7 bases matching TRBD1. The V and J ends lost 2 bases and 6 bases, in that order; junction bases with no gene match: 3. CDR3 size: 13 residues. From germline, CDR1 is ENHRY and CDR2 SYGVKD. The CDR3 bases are TGTGCCATCAGTGAGGACAGGGCTTCTGAAGCTTTCTTT. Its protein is CAISEDRASEAFF.

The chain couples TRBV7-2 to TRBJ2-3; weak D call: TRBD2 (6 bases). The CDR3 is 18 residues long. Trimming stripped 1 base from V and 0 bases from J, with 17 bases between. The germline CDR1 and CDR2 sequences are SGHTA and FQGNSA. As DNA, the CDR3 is TGTGCCAGCAGCTTAGGTATAGGACCGGGACTGAGCACAGATACGCAGTATTTT. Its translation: CASSLGIGPGLSTDTQYF.

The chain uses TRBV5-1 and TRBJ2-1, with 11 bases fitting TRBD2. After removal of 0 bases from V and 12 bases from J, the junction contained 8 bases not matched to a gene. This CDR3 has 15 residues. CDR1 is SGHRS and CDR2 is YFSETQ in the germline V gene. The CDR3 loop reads CASSLVGSGRAWQFF. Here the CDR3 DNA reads TGCGCCAGCAGCTTGGTTGGTAGCGGGAGGGCCTGGCAGTTCTTC.

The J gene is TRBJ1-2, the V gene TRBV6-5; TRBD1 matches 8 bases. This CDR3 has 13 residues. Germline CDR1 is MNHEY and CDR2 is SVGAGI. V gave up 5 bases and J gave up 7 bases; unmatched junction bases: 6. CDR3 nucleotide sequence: TGTGCCAGCAGTCCACAGGGGGTGGGTGGCTACACCTTC. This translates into CASSPQGVGGYTF.

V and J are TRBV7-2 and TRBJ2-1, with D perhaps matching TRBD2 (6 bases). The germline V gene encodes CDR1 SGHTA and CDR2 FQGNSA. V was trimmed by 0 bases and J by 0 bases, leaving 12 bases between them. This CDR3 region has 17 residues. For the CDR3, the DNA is TGTGCCAGCAGCTTAGCGGTAGCGGCAAGCTCCTACAATGAGCAGTTCTTC. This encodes CASSLAVAASSYNEQFF.

This CDR3 is CASSWRRPDTQYF. The CDR3 DNA follows: TGTGCCAGCAGCTGGCGCCGGCCAGATACGCAGTATTTT. The J gene is TRBJ2-3, the V gene TRBV5-5; no firm D call. The CDR3 sequence is 13 residues long. Germline assignment: CDR1 SGHKS and CDR2 YYEKEE (reference sequence). With 3 bases removed from V and 4 bases from J, the gap between germline ends came to 9 bases.

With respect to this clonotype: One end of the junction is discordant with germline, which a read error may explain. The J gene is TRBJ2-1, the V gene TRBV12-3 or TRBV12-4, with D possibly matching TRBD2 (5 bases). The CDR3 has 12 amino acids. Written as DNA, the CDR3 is TGTGCCAGCAGATTAGGAGCGGATGAGCAGTTCTTC. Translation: CASRLGADEQFF.

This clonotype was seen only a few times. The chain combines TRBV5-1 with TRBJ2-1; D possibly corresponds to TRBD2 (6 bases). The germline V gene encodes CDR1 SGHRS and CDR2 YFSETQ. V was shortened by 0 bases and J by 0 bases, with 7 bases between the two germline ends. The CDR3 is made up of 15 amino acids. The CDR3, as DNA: TGCGCCAGCAGCTTGGCGGGGGACTCCTACAATGAGCAGTTCTTC. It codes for CASSLAGDSYNEQFF.

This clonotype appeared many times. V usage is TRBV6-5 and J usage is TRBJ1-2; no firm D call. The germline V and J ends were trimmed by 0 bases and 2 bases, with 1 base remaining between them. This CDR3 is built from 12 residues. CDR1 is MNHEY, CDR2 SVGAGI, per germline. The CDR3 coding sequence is TGTGCCAGCAGTTACTCGAACTATGGCTACACCTTC. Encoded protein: CASSYSNYGYTF.

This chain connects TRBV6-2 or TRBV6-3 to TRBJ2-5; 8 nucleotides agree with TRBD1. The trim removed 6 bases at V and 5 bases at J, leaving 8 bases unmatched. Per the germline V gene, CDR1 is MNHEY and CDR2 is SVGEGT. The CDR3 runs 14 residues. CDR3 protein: CASRYRQGRETQYF. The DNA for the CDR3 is TGTGCCAGCAGATATCGACAGGGGCGGGAGACCCAGTACTTC.

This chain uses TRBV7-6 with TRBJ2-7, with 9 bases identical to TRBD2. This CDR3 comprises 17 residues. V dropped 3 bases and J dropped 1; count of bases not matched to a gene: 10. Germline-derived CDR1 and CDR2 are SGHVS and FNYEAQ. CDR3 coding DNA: TGTGCCAGCAGCTTTGGGATAGGGACTAGCCAATCCTACGAGCAGTACTTC. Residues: CASSFGIGTSQSYEQYF.

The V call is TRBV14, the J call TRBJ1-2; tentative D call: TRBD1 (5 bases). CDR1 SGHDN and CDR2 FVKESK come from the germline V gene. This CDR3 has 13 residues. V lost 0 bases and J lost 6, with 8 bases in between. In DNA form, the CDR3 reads TGTGCCAGCAGCCAAGACAAGGGACATGGCTACACCTTC. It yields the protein CASSQDKGHGYTF.

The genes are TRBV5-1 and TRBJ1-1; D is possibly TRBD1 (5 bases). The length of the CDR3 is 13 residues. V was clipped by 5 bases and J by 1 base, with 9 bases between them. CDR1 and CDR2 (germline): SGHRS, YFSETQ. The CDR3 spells CASRKGENTEAFF. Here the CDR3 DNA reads TGCGCCAGCAGGAAAGGGGAGAACACTGAAGCTTTCTTT. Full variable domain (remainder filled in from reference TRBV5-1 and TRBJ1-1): KAGVTQTPRYLIKTRGQQVTLSCSPISGHRSVSWYQQTPGQGLQFLFEYFSETQRNKGNFPGRFSGRQFSNSRSEMNVSTLELGDSALYLCASRKGENTEAFFGQGTRLTVV.

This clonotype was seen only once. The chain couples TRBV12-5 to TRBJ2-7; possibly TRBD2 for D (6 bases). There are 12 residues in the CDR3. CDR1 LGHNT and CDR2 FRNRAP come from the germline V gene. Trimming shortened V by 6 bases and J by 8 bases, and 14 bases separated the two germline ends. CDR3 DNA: TGTGCTAGTGGCCTGCCGGCGGGGAAGCAGTACTTC. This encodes CASGLPAGKQYF.

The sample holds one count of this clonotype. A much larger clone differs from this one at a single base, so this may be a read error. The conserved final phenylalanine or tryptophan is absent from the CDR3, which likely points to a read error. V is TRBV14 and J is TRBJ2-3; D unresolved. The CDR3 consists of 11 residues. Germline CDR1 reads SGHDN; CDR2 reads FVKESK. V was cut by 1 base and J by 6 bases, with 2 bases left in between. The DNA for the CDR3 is TGTGCCAGCAGCCAAGCTGATACGCAGTATTCT. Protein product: CASSQADTQYS.

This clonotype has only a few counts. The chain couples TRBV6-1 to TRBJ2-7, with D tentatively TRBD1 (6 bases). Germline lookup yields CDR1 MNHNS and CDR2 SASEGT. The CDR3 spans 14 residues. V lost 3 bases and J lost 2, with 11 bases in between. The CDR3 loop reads CASSEVGTPYEQYF. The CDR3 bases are TGTGCCAGCAGTGAGGTGGGGACACCCTACGAGCAGTACTTC.

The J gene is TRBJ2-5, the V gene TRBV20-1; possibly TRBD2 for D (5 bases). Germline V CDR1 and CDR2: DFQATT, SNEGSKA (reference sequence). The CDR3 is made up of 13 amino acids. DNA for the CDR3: TGCACCCTAGGGAGCCCCTCGGGTGAGACCCAGTACTTC. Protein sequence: CTLGSPSGETQYF.

For the CDR3, the DNA is TGTGCCAGCAGCTTAAGGCCAGTCAGGAACTCCTACAATGAGCAGTTCTTC. It yields the protein CASSLRPVRNSYNEQFF. This chain joins TRBV7-2 and TRBJ2-1, with D uncertain. Germline CDR1 SGHTA, CDR2 FQGNSA. The CDR3 is made up of 17 amino acids. The ends were cut back, 2 bases at V and 0 bases at J, with 14 bases in the middle. Variable domain in full (rest from reference TRBV7-2 and TRBJ2-1): GAGVSQSPSNKVTEKGKDVELRCDPISGHTALYWYRQSLGQGLEFLIYFQGNSAPDKSGLPSDRFSAERTGGSVSTLTIQRTQQEDSAVYLCASSLRPVRNSYNEQFFGPGTRLTVL.

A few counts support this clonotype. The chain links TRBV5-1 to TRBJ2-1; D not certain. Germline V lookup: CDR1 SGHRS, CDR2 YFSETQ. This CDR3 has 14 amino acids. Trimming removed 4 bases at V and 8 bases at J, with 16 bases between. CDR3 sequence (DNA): TGCGCCAGCAGCGTATCCAGACTTGGGGATGAGCAGTTCTTC. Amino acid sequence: CASSVSRLGDEQFF.

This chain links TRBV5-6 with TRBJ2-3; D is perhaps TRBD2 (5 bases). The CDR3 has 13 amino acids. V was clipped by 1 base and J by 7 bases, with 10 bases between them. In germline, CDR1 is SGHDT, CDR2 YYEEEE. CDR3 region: CASSLPVGNTQYF. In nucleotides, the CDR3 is TGTGCCAGCAGCTTGCCGGTCGGGAATACGCAGTATTTT.

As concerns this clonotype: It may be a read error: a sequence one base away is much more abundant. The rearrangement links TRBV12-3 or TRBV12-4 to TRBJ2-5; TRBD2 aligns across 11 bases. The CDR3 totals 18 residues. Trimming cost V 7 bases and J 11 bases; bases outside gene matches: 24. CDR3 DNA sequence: TGTGCCAGCAACGTTAGGGGTGTTGGGACTAGCGGCCGCGGTGAGCAGTACTTC. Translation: CASNVRGVGTSGRGEQYF.